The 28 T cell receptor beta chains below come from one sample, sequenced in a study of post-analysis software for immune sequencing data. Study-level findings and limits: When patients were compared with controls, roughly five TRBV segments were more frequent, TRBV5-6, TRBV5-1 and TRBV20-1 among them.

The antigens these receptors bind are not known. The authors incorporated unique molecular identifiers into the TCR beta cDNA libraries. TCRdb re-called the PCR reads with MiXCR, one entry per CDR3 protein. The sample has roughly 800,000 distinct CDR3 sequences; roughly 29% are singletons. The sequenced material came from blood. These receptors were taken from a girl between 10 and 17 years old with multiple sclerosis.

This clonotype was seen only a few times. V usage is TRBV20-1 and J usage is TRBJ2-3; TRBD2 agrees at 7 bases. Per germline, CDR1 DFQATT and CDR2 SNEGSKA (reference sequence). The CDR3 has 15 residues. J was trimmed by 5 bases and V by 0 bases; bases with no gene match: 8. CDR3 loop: CSARDTGGSLDTQYF. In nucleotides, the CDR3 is TGCAGTGCTAGAGATACCGGCGGGAGTCTAGATACGCAGTATTTT.

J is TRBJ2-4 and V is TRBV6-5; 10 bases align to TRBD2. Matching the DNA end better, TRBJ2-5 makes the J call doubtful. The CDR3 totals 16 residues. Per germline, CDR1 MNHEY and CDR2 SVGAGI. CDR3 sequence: CASRSPAGGGQQTQYF. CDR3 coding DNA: TGTGCCAGCAGGTCCCCAGCGGGGGGGGGCCAGCAGACCCAGTACTTC.

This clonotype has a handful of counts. CDR3: CSVFGLSGMPNEKLFF. The CDR3 DNA reads TGCAGCGTTTTCGGATTATCGGGTATGCCTAATGAAAAACTGTTTTTT. V usage is TRBV29-1 and J usage is TRBJ1-4; D unclear. V lost 5 bases, J lost 3 bases, and 19 bases lay in between. The CDR3 is 16 residues long. CDR1 SQVTM and CDR2 ANQGSEA come from the germline V gene.

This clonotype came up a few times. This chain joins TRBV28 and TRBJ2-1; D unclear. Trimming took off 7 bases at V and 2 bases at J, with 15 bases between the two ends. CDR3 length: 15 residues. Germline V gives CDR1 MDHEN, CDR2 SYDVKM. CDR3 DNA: TGTGCCAGCACCTGGTCCGACAAGACCTACAATGAGCAGTTCTTC. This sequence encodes CASTWSDKTYNEQFF.

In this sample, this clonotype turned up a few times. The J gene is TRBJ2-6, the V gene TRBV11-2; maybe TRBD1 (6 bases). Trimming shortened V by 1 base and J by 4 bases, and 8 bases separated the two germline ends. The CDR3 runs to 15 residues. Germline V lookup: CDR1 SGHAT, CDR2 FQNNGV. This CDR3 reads CASSLGGPGANVLTF. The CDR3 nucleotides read TGTGCCAGCAGCTTAGGGGGGCCCGGGGCCAACGTCCTGACTTTC.

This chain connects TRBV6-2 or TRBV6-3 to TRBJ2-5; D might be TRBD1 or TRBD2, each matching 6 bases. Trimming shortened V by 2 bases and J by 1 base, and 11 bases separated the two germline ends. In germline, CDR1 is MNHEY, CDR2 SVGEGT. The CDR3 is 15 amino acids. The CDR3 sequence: CASSYPGAGQETQYF. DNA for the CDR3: TGTGCCAGCAGTTACCCGGGGGCCGGCCAAGAGACCCAGTACTTC.

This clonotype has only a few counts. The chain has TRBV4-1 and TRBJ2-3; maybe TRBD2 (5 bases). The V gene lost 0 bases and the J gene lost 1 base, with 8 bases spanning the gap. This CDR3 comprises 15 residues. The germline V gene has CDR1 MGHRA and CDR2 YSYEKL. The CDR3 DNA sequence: TGCGCCAGCAGCCAAGACGCGGGCGGCACAGATACGCAGTATTTT. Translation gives CASSQDAGGTDTQYF.

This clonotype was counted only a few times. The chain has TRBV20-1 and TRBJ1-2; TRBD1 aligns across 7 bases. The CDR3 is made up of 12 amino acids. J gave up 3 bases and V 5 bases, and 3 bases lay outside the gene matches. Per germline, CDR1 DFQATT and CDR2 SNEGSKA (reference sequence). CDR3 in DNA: TGCAGTGCTGACCAGGGGGACTATGGCTACACCTTC. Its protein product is CSADQGDYGYTF.

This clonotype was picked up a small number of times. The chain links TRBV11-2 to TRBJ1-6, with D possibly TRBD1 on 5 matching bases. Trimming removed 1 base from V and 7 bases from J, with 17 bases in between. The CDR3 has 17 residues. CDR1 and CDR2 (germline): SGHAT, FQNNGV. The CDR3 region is CASSLVGAREGNSPLHF. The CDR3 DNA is TGTGCCAGCAGCTTAGTGGGAGCGAGGGAGGGGAATTCACCCCTCCACTTT.

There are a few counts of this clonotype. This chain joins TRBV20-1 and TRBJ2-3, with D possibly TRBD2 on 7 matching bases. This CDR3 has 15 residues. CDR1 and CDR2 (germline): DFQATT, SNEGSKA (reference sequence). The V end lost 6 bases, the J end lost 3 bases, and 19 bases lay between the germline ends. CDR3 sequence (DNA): TGCAGTGCCAACCCTGGCAGGGGACTAACAGATACGCAGTATTTT. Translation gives CSANPGRGLTDTQYF.

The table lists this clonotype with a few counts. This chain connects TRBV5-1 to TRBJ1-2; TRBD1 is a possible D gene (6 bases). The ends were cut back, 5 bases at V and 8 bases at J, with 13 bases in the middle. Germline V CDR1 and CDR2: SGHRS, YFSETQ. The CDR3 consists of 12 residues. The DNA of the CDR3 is TGCGCCAGCAGTCATCAGCAGGGGGGCTACACCTTC. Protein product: CASSHQQGGYTF.

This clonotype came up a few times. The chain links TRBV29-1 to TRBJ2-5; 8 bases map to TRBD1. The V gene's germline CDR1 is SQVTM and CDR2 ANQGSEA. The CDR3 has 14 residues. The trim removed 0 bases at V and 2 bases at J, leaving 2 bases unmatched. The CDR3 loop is CSVEEGTGQETQYF. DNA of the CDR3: TGCAGCGTTGAAGAAGGGACAGGACAAGAGACCCAGTACTTC.

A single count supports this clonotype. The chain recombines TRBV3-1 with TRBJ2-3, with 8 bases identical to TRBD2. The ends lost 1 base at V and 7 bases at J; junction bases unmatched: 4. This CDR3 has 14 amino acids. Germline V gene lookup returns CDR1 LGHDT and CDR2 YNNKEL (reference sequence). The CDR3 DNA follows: TGTGCCAGCAGCCAAGCAGCGGGGGCATATACGCAGTATTTT. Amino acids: CASSQAAGAYTQYF.

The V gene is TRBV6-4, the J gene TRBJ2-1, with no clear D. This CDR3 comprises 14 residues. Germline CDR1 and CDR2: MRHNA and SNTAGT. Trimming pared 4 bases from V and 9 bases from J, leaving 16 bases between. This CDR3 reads CASSARVVGGEQFF. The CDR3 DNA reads TGTGCCAGCAGTGCTAGGGTTGTTGGCGGTGAGCAGTTCTTC.

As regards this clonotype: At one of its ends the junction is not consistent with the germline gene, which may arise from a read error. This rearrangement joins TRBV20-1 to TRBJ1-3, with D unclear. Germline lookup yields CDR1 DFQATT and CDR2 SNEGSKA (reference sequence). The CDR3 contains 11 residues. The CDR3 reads CSGSSGNTIYF. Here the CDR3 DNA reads TGTTCGGGGAGCTCTGGAAACACCATATATTTT.

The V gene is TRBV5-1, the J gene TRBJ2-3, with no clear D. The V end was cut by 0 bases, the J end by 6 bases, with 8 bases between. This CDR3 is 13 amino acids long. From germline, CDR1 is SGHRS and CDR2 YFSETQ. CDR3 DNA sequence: TGCGCCAGCAGCTTGGCCAAAATCGATACGCAGTATTTT. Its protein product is CASSLAKIDTQYF. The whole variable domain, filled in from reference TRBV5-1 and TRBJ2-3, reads KAGVTQTPRYLIKTRGQQVTLSCSPISGHRSVSWYQQTPGQGLQFLFEYFSETQRNKGNFPGRFSGRQFSNSRSEMNVSTLELGDSALYLCASSLAKIDTQYFGPGTRLTVL.

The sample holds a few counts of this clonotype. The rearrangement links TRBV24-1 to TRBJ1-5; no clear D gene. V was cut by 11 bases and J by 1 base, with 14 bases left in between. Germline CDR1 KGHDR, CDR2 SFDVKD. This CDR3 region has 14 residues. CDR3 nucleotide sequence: TGTGCCATCGAGAGAAGCGGGAGCAATCAGCCCCAGCATTTT. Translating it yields CAIERSGSNQPQHF.

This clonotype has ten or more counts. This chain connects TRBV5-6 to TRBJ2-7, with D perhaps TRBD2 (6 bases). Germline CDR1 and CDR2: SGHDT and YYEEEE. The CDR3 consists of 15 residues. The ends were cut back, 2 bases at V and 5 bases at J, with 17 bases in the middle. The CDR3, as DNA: TGTGCCAGCAGCTTCGGCGGAGGGGCGCGCCACGAGCAGTACTTC. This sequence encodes CASSFGGGARHEQYF.

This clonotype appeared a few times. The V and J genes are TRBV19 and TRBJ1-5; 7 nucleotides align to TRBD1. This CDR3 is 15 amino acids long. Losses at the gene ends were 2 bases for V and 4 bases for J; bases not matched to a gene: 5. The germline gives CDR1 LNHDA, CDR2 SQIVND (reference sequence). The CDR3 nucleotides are TGTGCCAGTAGTATATATGGACAGGCTAATCAGCCCCAGCATTTT. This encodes CASSIYGQANQPQHF.

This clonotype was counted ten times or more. CDR3 in amino acids: CATKDGLVGYTF. The CDR3 bases are TGTGCCACGAAGGACGGGTTGGTTGGCTACACCTTC. This chain uses TRBV9 with TRBJ1-2; no reliable D call. Germline CDR1 is SGDLS and CDR2 is YYNGEE. This CDR3 has 12 amino acids. V was cut by 9 bases and J by 7 bases, with 16 bases left in between.

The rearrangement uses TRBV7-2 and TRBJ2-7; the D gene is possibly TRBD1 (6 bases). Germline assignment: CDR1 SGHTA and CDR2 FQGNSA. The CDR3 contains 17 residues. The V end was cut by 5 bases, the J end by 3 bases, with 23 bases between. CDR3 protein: CASSTPKGHPGYYEQYF. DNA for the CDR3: TGTGCCAGCAGCACCCCGAAGGGACACCCAGGATACTACGAGCAGTACTTC.

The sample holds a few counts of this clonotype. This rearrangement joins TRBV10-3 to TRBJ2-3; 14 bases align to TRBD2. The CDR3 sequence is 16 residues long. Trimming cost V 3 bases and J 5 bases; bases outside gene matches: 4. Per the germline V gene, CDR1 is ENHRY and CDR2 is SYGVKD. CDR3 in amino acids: CAISDAGLAGVDTQYF. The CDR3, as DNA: TGTGCCATCAGTGATGCGGGACTAGCGGGAGTAGATACGCAGTATTTT.

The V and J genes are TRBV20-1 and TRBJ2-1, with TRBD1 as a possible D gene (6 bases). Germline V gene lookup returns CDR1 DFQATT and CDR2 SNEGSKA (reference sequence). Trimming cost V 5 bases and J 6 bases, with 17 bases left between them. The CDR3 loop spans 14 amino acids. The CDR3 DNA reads TGCAGTGCTCCGCCTACAGGGTACCTCAATGAGCAGTTCTTC. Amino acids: CSAPPTGYLNEQFF.

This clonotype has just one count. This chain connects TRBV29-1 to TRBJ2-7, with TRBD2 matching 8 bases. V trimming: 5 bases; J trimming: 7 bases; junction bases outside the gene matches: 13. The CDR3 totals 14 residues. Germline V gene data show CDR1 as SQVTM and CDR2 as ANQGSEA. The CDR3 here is CSVLERETSNEQYF. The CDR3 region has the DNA TGCAGCGTTCTTGAGCGGGAGACGTCCAATGAGCAGTACTTC.

For the CDR3, the DNA is TGTGCCAGCTCACCAGTAGCCGGAGATGGCTATGGCTACACCTTC. This translates into CASSPVAGDGYGYTF. The J gene is TRBJ1-2, the V gene TRBV18, with unresolved D. The CDR3 loop spans 15 amino acids. The V gene's germline CDR1 is KGHSH and CDR2 LQKENI. With 2 bases removed from V and 4 bases from J, the gap between germline ends came to 14 bases.

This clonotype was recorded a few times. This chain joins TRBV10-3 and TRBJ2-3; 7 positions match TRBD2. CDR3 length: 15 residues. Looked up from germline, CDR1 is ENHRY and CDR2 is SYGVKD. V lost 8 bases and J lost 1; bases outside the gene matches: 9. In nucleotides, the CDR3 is TGTGCCATCGGGGAAACTAGCGCAGGCACAGATACGCAGTATTTT. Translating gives CAIGETSAGTDTQYF.

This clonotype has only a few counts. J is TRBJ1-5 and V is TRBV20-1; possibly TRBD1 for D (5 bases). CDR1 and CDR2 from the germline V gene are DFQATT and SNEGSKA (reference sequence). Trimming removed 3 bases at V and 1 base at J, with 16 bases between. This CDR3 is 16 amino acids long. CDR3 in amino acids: CSASVELGVSNQPQHF. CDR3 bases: TGCAGTGCTAGTGTGGAATTGGGGGTGAGCAATCAGCCCCAGCATTTT.

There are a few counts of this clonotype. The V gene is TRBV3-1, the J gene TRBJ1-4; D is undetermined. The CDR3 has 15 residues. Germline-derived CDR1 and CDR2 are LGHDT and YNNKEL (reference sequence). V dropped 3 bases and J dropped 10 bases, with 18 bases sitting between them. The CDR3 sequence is CASSQPQQGLGKLFF. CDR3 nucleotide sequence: TGTGCCAGCAGCCAGCCCCAACAAGGGCTTGGAAAACTGTTTTTT.